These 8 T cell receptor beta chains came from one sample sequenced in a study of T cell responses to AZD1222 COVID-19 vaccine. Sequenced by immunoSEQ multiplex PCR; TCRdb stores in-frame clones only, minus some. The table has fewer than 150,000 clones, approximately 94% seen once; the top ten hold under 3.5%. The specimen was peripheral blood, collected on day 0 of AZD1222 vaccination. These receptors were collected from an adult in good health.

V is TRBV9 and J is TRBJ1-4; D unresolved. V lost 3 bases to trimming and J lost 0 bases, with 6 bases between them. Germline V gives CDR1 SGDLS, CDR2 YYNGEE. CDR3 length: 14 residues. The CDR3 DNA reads TGTGCCAGCAGCGCCGATGCAACTAATGAAAAACTGTTTTTT. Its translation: CASSADATNEKLFF. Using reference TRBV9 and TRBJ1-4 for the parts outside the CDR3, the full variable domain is DSGVTQTPKHLITATGQRVTLRCSPRSGDLSVYWYQQSLDQGLQFLIQYYNGEERAKGNILERFSAQQFPDLHSELNLSSLELGDSALYFCASSADATNEKLFFGSGTQLSVL.

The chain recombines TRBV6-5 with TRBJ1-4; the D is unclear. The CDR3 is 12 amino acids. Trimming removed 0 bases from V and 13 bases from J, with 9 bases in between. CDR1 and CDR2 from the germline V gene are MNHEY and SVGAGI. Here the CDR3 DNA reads TGTGCCAGCAGTTACTCCGATACGGGACTGTTTTTT. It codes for CASSYSDTGLFF.

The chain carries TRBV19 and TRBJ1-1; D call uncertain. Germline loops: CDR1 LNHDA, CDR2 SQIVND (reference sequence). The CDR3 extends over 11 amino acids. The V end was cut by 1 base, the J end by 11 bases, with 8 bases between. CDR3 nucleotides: TGTGCCAGTAGTATAGGCGTAGTCGCTTTCTTT. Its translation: CASSIGVVAFF.

The CDR3 loop is CASSQGWGGTSDEQYF. The CDR3 nucleotides read TGCGCCAGCAGCCAAGGTTGGGGCGGGACCTCGGACGAGCAGTACTTC. This chain links TRBV4-3 with TRBJ2-7, with D maybe TRBD2 (6 bases). The germline V and J ends were trimmed by 1 base and 5 bases, with 18 bases remaining between them. CDR1 is LGHNA and CDR2 is YSLEER in the germline V gene. The CDR3 spans 16 residues.

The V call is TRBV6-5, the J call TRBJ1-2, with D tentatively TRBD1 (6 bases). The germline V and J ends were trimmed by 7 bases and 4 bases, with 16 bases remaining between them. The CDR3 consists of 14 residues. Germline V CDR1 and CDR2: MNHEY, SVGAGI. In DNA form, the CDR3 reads TGTGCCAGCACCCAACGAGGACAGCGCTATGGCTACACCTTC. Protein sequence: CASTQRGQRYGYTF.

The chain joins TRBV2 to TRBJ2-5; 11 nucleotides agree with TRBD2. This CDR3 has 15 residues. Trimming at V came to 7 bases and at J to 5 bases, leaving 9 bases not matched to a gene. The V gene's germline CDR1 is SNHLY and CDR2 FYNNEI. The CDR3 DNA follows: TGTGCCAGCAAAGGGACTAGCGGAGCCCAGGAGACCCAGTACTTC. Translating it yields CASKGTSGAQETQYF.

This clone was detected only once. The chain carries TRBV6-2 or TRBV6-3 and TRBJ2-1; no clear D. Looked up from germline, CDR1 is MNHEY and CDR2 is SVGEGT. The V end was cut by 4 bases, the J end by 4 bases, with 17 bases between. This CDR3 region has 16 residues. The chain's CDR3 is CASSFQNLAPYNEQFF. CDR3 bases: TGTGCCAGCAGTTTCCAGAACTTAGCCCCTTACAATGAGCAGTTCTTC.

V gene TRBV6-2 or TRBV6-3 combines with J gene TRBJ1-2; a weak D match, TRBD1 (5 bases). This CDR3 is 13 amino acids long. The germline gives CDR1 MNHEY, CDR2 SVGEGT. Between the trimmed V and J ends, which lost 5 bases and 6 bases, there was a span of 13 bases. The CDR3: CASSLGTKHGYTF. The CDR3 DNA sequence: TGTGCCAGCAGTCTGGGGACGAAGCATGGCTACACCTTC.